This TCR beta chain appears in the sequencing data of a study of cytotoxic CD8 clonotypes in ibrutinib-treated CLL. From germline, CDR1 is SGHNT and CDR2 YENEEA. The V and J ends lost 5 bases and 2 bases, in that order; junction bases with no gene match: 5. The length of the CDR3 is 15 residues. Measured with immunoSEQ multiplex PCR; TCRdb has only the in-frame clones, and not every one. The sample lists roughly 220,000 clones; approximately 75% were seen once. The sequencing here drew on PBMCs, taken after 12 months of ibrutinib treatment. The receptor was derived from a human donor with chronic lymphocytic leukemia. The chain recombines TRBV11-3 with TRBJ1-3, with 8 bases identical to TRBD1. CDR3 region: CASSDRGSAGNTIYF. The DNA of the CDR3 is TGTGCCAGCAGCGACAGGGGCTCTGCTGGAAACACCATATATTTT.